Listed below are T cell receptor beta chains from one sample, sequenced in a study of response to subunit inactivated influenza vaccine. TCRdb itself ran the RT-PCR reads through MiXCR, one entry per CDR3 protein. The sample lists about 310,000 distinct CDR3 sequences; about 20% were seen once. This material consisted of PBMCs from blood, taken less than 22 months after vaccination. The receptors were gathered from a man aged 50 to 69 who received an inactivated influenza vaccine. The CDR3 runs from the conserved cysteine through the conserved F or W. D genes are given only for firm matches. The size entry is marked missing in some rows and otherwise reads once, few, many or a size class.

clone size	D gene	V gene	J gene	CDR3 DNA	CDR3 protein
.	TRBD1	TRBV18	TRBJ1-1	TGTGCCAGCACCACAGGGGAGAACACTGAAGCTTTCTTT	CASTTGENTEAFF
many	.	TRBV28	TRBJ1-1	TGTGCCAGCAGTCAGGGAAGGAACACTGAAGCTTTCTTT	CASSQGRNTEAFF
.	.	TRBV7-2	TRBJ1-5	TGTGCCAGCAGCTTACAACAGGGCCACAATCAGCCCCAGCATTTT	CASSLQQGHNQPQHF
.	.	TRBV6-2/TRBV6-3	TRBJ2-1	TGTGCCAGCAGTTCTTTCGGCAGGGGCGGCGATGAGCAGTTCTTC	CASSSFGRGGDEQFF
.	.	TRBV10-3	TRBJ1-2	TGTGCCATCAGGGAAGGGGAGGGTAGGACAAACTATGGCTACACCTTC	CAIREGEGRTNYGYTF
.	.	TRBV6-5	TRBJ2-5	TGTGCCAGCAGTTACTCGTACCAAGAGACCCAGTACTTC	CASSYSYQETQYF
.	.	TRBV27	TRBJ2-1	TGTGCCAGCAGATTGACGAACAGGGAATTCTACAATGAGCAGTTCTTC	CASRLTNREFYNEQFF
many	.	TRBV10-3	TRBJ2-5	TGTGCCATCAGTGAGACGGCAGGGAAGCAGACCCAGTACTTC	CAISETAGKQTQYF
few	TRBD2	TRBV18	TRBJ2-7	TGTGCCAGCTCACCTCCGGGACTAGCGGGAGGCGAGCAGTACTTC	CASSPPGLAGGEQYF
few	.	TRBV5-1	TRBJ2-3	TGCGCCAGCAGCTTGGAGCAATCTAGCACAGATACGCAGTATTTT	CASSLEQSSTDTQYF
many	.	TRBV7-6	TRBJ1-1	TGTGCCAGCAGCTTGCGTTTCTTTTCCGGGACAAAATTTCACACTGAAGCTTTCTTT	CASSLRFFSGTKFHTEAFF
few	.	TRBV6-2/TRBV6-3	TRBJ2-2	TGTGCCAGCAGCACCGGGGCCACGTACACCGGGGAGCTGTTTTTT	CASSTGATYTGELFF
few	.	TRBV3-1	TRBJ1-2	TGTGCCAGCAGCCTGTCGGCGGTTAACTATGGCTACACCTTC	CASSLSAVNYGYTF
.	.	TRBV28	TRBJ2-7	TGTGCCAGCAGTTTAAGGAGGTTTCGGGGCGAGCAGTACTTC	CASSLRRFRGEQYF
.	.	TRBV20-1	TRBJ1-4	TGCAGTGCTAGAGTTCAGGCTGGTGAAAAACTGTTTTTT	CSARVQAGEKLFF
.	TRBD1	TRBV28	TRBJ1-4	TGTGCCAGCAGTTCCCTACCTCAGGGGGCAATTGAAAAACTGTTTTTT	CASSSLPQGAIEKLFF
few	.	TRBV5-6	TRBJ1-1	TGTGCCAGCGACCTACAGGGTGTAGGAAACACTGAAGCTTTCTTT	CASDLQGVGNTEAFF
.	.	TRBV14	TRBJ1-2	TGTGCCAGCAGCCCGGGATACGAAAACTATGGCTACACCTTC	CASSPGYENYGYTF
.	.	TRBV5-1	TRBJ2-5	TGCGCCAGCAGCTTAGACAGTAACCAAGAGACCCAGTACTTC	CASSLDSNQETQYF
.	.	TRBV7-2	TRBJ1-1	TGTGCCAGCAGCTTACGGCCGGTCTTAAACACTGAAGCTTTCTTT	CASSLRPVLNTEAFF
.	.	TRBV10-1	TRBJ2-2	TGCGCCAGCACACCGGGTCCGAACACCGGGGAGCTGTTTTTT	CASTPGPNTGELFF
few	.	TRBV9	TRBJ1-5	TGTGCCAGCAGCGTAGACCCTATCGGGCAGCCCCAGCATTTT	CASSVDPIGQPQHF
many	.	TRBV12-3/TRBV12-4	TRBJ2-3	TGTGCCAGCAGTCCTAGAAGGGGGTCCACAGATACGCAGTATTTT	CASSPRRGSTDTQYF
.	TRBD2	TRBV6-5	TRBJ2-1	TGTGCCAGCAGTTACGGGCGGGCTAGCGGGGTGAGCTCCTACAATGAGCAGTTCTTC	CASSYGRASGVSSYNEQFF
.	.	TRBV9	TRBJ2-1	TGTGCCAGCAGCGCCGGTAGCCCTAGCTCCTACAATGAGCAGTTCTTC	CASSAGSPSSYNEQFF
few	.	TRBV20-1	TRBJ1-5	TGCAGTGCCCCCGACCCCTCGAGGGATCAGCCCCAGCATTTT	CSAPDPSRDQPQHF
few	.	TRBV7-9	TRBJ2-3	TGTGCCAGCAGCTCCCGGGGGATCACAGATACGCAGTATTTT	CASSSRGITDTQYF
.	TRBD1	TRBV4-1	TRBJ2-7	TGCGCCAGCAGCCAAGGCCGAGTGTGGGACAGACCATCCTACGAGCAGTACTTC	CASSQGRVWDRPSYEQYF
.	.	TRBV7-2	TRBJ2-7	TGTGCCAGCAGCTTAGGACCTCTCTACGAGCAGTACTTC	CASSLGPLYEQYF
many	.	TRBV29-1	TRBJ1-2	TGCAGCGTTGACGCCGCGGGGCAAGGATATGGCTACACCTTC	CSVDAAGQGYGYTF
.	TRBD2	TRBV20-1	TRBJ2-7	TGCAGTGCTAGTAAGGGCGGCGGGGGCTACGAGCAGTACTTC	CSASKGGGGYEQYF
.	.	TRBV7-9	TRBJ1-2	TGTGCCAGCAGCTCTCAAGGTGCAAGTCTACTTCTTGGCTACACCTTC	CASSSQGASLLLGYTF
.	.	TRBV5-6	TRBJ1-6	TGTGCCAGCAGCCGTGGACTATTCTCACCCCTCCACTTT	CASSRGLFSPLHF
.	.	TRBV24-1	TRBJ1-2	TGTGCCACCAGTATTACAGGGTTGGACTATGGCTACACCTTC	CATSITGLDYGYTF
few	TRBD2	TRBV10-3	TRBJ2-1	TGTGCCATCAGTGAAAGACTAGCGGGAGGGCCCGCCTACAATGAGCAGTTCTTC	CAISERLAGGPAYNEQFF
many	.	TRBV14	TRBJ1-1	TGTGCCAGCAGCCAAGAACTGATGAACACTGAAGCTTTCTTT	CASSQELMNTEAFF
.	TRBD2	TRBV7-9	TRBJ2-2	TGTGCCAGCAGCTTAGCAAAGGGACTAGCGCACGGGGAGCTGTTTTTT	CASSLAKGLAHGELFF
few	TRBD2	TRBV7-2	TRBJ2-3	TGTGCCAGCAGCTTCGCTAGCGGGAGGGGAAGCACAGATACGCAGTATTTT	CASSFASGRGSTDTQYF
once	.	TRBV5-1	TRBJ2-4	TGCGCCAGCAGCCATGGAGACACCCTTTCAAGGATTCAGTACTTC	CASSHGDTLSRIQYF
.	TRBD1	TRBV20-1	TRBJ2-7	TGCAGTGCCCCGGGACAGATCTACAAGTTCCCCTACGAGCAGTACTTC	CSAPGQIYKFPYEQYF
.	.	TRBV7-9	TRBJ1-5	TGTGCCAGCAGCCGACAGATCAATCAGCCCCAGCATTTT	CASSRQINQPQHF
many	.	TRBV12-3/TRBV12-4	TRBJ1-5	TGTGCCAGCAGTCTGAGAGGCAACAGCAATCAGCCCCAGCATTTT	CASSLRGNSNQPQHF
.	TRBD1	TRBV9	TRBJ1-2	TGTGCCACCGGGACAGGGTTTAATAGTGGCTACACCTTC	CATGTGFNSGYTF
.	.	TRBV7-2	TRBJ2-2	TGTGCCAGCAGCAACTTCAGGAACACCGGGGAGCTGTTTTTT	CASSNFRNTGELFF
few	.	TRBV9	TRBJ1-6	TGTGCCAGCAGCGTAGAAGCAATTAATTCACCCCTCCACTTT	CASSVEAINSPLHF
.	.	TRBV6-5	TRBJ2-3	TGTGCCAGCAGATATACTGGAGGCAGCTTGACAGATACGCAGTATTTT	CASRYTGGSLTDTQYF
few	.	TRBV5-8	TRBJ1-5	TGTGCCAGCAGCATCTCTCACCAGGACAAAACCCAGCATTTT	CASSISHQDKTQHF
few	TRBD1	TRBV3-1	TRBJ2-5	TGTGCCAGCAGCCAGAAGAACTCTAACAGGGGGGAGACCCAGTACTTC	CASSQKNSNRGETQYF
.	.	TRBV7-9	TRBJ1-1	TGTGCCAGCAGCCCCAACGGGGAAGTAGCTTTCTTT	CASSPNGEVAFF
.	.	TRBV5-1	TRBJ2-1	TGCGCCAGCAGCTCTACAGGGAGAAGGCCCTACAATGAGCAGTTCTTC	CASSSTGRRPYNEQFF
few	.	TRBV28	TRBJ2-3	TGTGCCAGCAGTTTACCAGGGACGAGGACGCAGTATTTT	CASSLPGTRTQYF
.	.	TRBV5-1	TRBJ2-2	TGCGCCAGCAGCTTGGGGCAGACCAACACCGGGGAGCTGTTTTTT	CASSLGQTNTGELFF
few	TRBD1	TRBV11-2	TRBJ1-2	TGTGCCAGCAGCACTGGGACAGGGGGGGACTATGGCTACACCTTC	CASSTGTGGDYGYTF